What follows are 5 T cell receptor beta chains derived from one specimen sequenced in a study of post-analysis software for immune sequencing data. The study, taken as a whole, reports: With TRBV5-6, TRBV5-1 and TRBV20-1 included, about five TRBV segments were more frequent in patients than in controls.

Their target antigens are unknown. Carried by the TCR beta cDNA libraries were unique molecular identifiers. TCRdb re-called the PCR reads with MiXCR, one entry per CDR3 protein. The sample has around 700,000 distinct CDR3 sequences; around 64% are singletons. The sequenced material came from blood. These receptors originate from a girl aged 2 to 9 with multiple sclerosis.

This chain uses TRBV5-1 with TRBJ2-3; 8 nucleotides line up with TRBD2. This CDR3 is built from 16 residues. The germline CDR1 and CDR2 sequences are SGHRS and YFSETQ. With 0 bases clipped from V and 3 bases from J, the junction kept 6 bases outside the gene matches. This CDR3 reads CASSLDVGRGTDTQYF. The CDR3 coding sequence is TGCGCCAGCAGCTTGGATGTCGGGAGGGGAACAGATACGCAGTATTTT. The complete variable domain, with remaining parts taken from reference TRBV5-1 and TRBJ2-3, reads KAGVTQTPRYLIKTRGQQVTLSCSPISGHRSVSWYQQTPGQGLQFLFEYFSETQRNKGNFPGRFSGRQFSNSRSEMNVSTLELGDSALYLCASSLDVGRGTDTQYFGPGTRLTVL.

V gene TRBV28 combines with J gene TRBJ2-7, with a weak D call TRBD2 (6 bases). The CDR3 is 16 residues long. CDR1 is MDHEN, CDR2 SYDVKM, per germline. V was shortened by 6 bases and J by 2 bases, with 20 bases between the two germline ends. The CDR3 region has the DNA TGTGCCAGCAGCTACCCGACCGGGAGCCGTCCCTACGAGCAGTACTTC. It encodes CASSYPTGSRPYEQYF.

This clonotype showed up just a few times. The chain couples TRBV29-1 to TRBJ2-1, with unresolved D. This CDR3 spans 14 amino acids. The germline V gene encodes CDR1 SQVTM and CDR2 ANQGSEA. V was pared by 3 bases and J by 1 base, with 10 bases between. DNA for the CDR3: TGCAGCGTTGAGTCTGTATTATCCTACAATGAGCAGTTCTTC. Amino acids: CSVESVLSYNEQFF.

The rearrangement uses TRBV24-1 and TRBJ2-5; 8 nucleotides line up with TRBD1. The V gene end was trimmed by 7 bases and the J gene end by 4 bases; junction bases not matched to a gene: 4. The CDR3 runs 13 residues. From germline, CDR1 is KGHDR and CDR2 SFDVKD. The CDR3 spells CATRGTGGETQYF. The CDR3 DNA is TGTGCCACCAGGGGGACAGGCGGAGAGACCCAGTACTTC.

This rearrangement joins TRBV12-3 or TRBV12-4 to TRBJ2-3; TRBD1 matches at 8 bases. This CDR3 has 13 amino acids. After removal of 6 bases from V and 6 bases from J, the junction contained 5 bases not matched to a gene. The CDR3 bases are TGTGCCAGCAGAGGACAGGGTTTGGATACGCAGTATTTT. It is translated as CASRGQGLDTQYF.